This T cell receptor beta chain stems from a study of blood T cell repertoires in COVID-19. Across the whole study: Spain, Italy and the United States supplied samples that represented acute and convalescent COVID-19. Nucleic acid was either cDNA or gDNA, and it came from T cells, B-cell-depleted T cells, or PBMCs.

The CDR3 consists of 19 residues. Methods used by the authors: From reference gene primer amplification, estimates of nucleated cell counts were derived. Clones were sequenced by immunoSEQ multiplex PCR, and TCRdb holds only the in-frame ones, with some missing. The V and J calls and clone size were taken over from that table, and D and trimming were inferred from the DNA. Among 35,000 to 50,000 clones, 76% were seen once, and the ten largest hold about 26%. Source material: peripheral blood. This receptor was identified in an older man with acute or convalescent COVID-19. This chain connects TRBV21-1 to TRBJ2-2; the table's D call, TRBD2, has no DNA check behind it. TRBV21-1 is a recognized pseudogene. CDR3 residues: CASSKDGTSGMVNTGELFF. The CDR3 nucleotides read TGTGCCAGCAGCAAAGACGGGACTAGCGGGATGGTGAACACCGGGGAGCTGTTTTTT.